Following are 22 T cell receptor beta chains from one sample sequenced in a study of blood T cell repertoires in COVID-19. Assay: immunoSEQ multiplex PCR; the TCRdb copy retains only in-frame clones and omits some. The table has about 110,000 clones, just over 85% seen once; the top ten hold around 2%. Source material: peripheral blood. These receptors were collected from a human donor in a cohort sampled during active COVID-19.

The CDR3 sequence: CASSQGTSPEAFF. The CDR3, as DNA: TGCGCCAGCAGCCAAGGGACTTCCCCAGAAGCTTTCTTT. The chain carries TRBV4-1 and TRBJ1-1; unclear D gene. CDR3 length equals 13 residues. The V end was cut by 1 base, the J end by 8 bases, with 11 bases between. CDR1 MGHRA and CDR2 YSYEKL come from the germline V gene.

The chain couples TRBV12-5 to TRBJ2-7, with TRBD2 identical over 9 bases. The germline CDR1 and CDR2 sequences are LGHNT and FRNRAP. The V and J ends lost 6 bases and 6 bases, in that order; junction bases with no gene match: 9. The CDR3 consists of 14 residues. CDR3 sequence (DNA): TGTGCTAGTGGCCCCGGGGCTAGCGGGACCGAGCAGTACTTC. This encodes CASGPGASGTEQYF.

The rearrangement links TRBV11-3 to TRBJ2-2, with 11 bases matching TRBD2. CDR1 SGHNT and CDR2 YENEEA come from the germline V gene. Germline trimming cut 4 bases from V and 3 bases from J; bases unmatched to any gene: 4. There are 16 residues in the CDR3. The CDR3 here is CASSSSSGGYTGELFF. Written as DNA, the CDR3 is TGTGCCAGCAGCTCTTCTAGCGGGGGGTACACCGGGGAGCTGTTTTTT.

The CDR3 bases are TGTGCCAGCGGGCTTCGCCAGGGATCCTACGAGCAGTACTTC. Protein sequence: CASGLRQGSYEQYF. The V gene is TRBV28, the J gene TRBJ2-7; weak D call: TRBD1 (5 bases). Trimming took off 8 bases at V and 1 base at J, with 15 bases between the two ends. The CDR3 runs 14 residues. Germline CDR1 is MDHEN and CDR2 is SYDVKM. The complete variable domain, with remaining parts taken from reference TRBV28 and TRBJ2-7, reads DVKVTQSSRYLVKRTGEKVFLECVQDMDHENMFWYRQDPGLGLRLIYFSYDVKMKEKGDIPEGYSVSREKKERFSLILESASTNQTSMYLCASGLRQGSYEQYFGPGTRLTVT.

The rearrangement links TRBV9 to TRBJ2-7; 7 bases line up with TRBD1. In germline, CDR1 is SGDLS, CDR2 YYNGEE. The CDR3 is 16 residues long. Trimming took 4 bases from V and 4 from J; bases not matched to a gene: 14. As DNA, the CDR3 is TGTGCCAGCAGCCCAGGGACAGCCAAACTTCCTTACGAGCAGTACTTC. Amino acids: CASSPGTAKLPYEQYF.

The chain recombines TRBV5-8 with TRBJ1-1, with 8 positions matching TRBD1. The V gene's germline CDR1 is SGHTS and CDR2 YDEGEE. This CDR3 spans 13 amino acids. Trimming removed 4 bases from V and 3 bases from J; junction bases left unmatched: 2. The CDR3 bases are TGTGCCAGCAGCGAACAGGGGGACACTGAAGCTTTCTTT. This encodes CASSEQGDTEAFF.

The V call is TRBV7-6, the J call TRBJ1-4; TRBD1 might be the D (6 bases). V was pared by 5 bases and J by 6 bases, with 16 bases between. Looked up from germline, CDR1 is SGHVS and CDR2 is FNYEAQ. The CDR3 spans 15 residues. Here the CDR3 reads CASSPIQGIYEKLFF. CDR3 DNA: TGTGCCAGCAGCCCTATACAGGGAATTTATGAAAAACTGTTTTTT.

CDR3 region: CASSPPGAPNTEAFF. The CDR3 DNA follows: TGTGCCAGCTCACCACCGGGGGCTCCGAACACTGAAGCTTTCTTT. The chain has TRBV18 and TRBJ1-1; weak D call: TRBD1 (6 bases). Germline loops: CDR1 KGHSH, CDR2 LQKENI. This CDR3 is built from 15 residues. V shed 0 bases and J shed 1 base, with 9 bases lying between them.

This chain joins TRBV30 and TRBJ2-2; 14 bases agree with TRBD2. The CDR3 extends over 15 amino acids. CDR1 GTSNPN and CDR2 SVGIG come from the germline V gene (reference sequence). V gave up 4 bases and J gave up 4 bases; unmatched junction bases: 2. In DNA form, the CDR3 reads TGTGCCTGGACAGGACTAGCGGGAGGCACCGGGGAGCTGTTTTTT. As protein: CAWTGLAGGTGELFF.

The V and J genes are TRBV11-2 and TRBJ1-2, with TRBD1 matching 9 bases. Germline CDR1 reads SGHAT; CDR2 reads FQNNGV. The length of the CDR3 is 14 residues. The trim removed 4 bases at V and 4 bases at J, leaving 4 bases unmatched. CDR3 DNA: TGTGCCAGCAGCTCTACAGGGGGCGGCTATGGCTACACCTTC. Translation gives CASSSTGGGYGYTF.

The genes are TRBV6-5 and TRBJ1-5, with 7 bases lining up with TRBD1. The germline gives CDR1 MNHEY, CDR2 SVGAGI. Trimming removed 5 bases from V and 3 bases from J; junction bases left unmatched: 7. This CDR3 comprises 15 residues. In DNA form, the CDR3 reads TGTGCCAGCAGTACCGGGACAGCGAACAATCAGCCCCAGCATTTT. Protein product: CASSTGTANNQPQHF.

The V and J genes are TRBV12-3 or TRBV12-4 and TRBJ1-1, with TRBD1 matching over 7 bases. This CDR3 has 13 residues. Germline trimming cut 4 bases from V and 3 bases from J; bases unmatched to any gene: 2. CDR3 DNA: TGTGCCAGCAGTTCGGGACAGTACACTGAAGCTTTCTTT. Translated, it gives CASSSGQYTEAFF.

CDR3 amino acids: CASSLGLGDQPQHF. CDR3 bases: TGTGCCAGCAGCTTAGGTCTCGGGGATCAGCCCCAGCATTTT. The rearrangement joins TRBV7-9 to TRBJ1-5; D gene uncertain. CDR3 length equals 14 residues. The germline V gene has CDR1 SEHNR and CDR2 FQNEAQ (reference sequence). With 1 base removed from V and 5 bases from J, the gap between germline ends came to 9 bases.

The chain recombines TRBV7-6 with TRBJ1-2; D gene uncertain. CDR1 and CDR2 (germline): SGHVS, FNYEAQ. The CDR3 sequence is 14 residues long. Trimming pared 5 bases from V and 3 bases from J, leaving 13 bases between. The chain's CDR3 is CASSPELGDYGYTF. The DNA for the CDR3 is TGTGCCAGCAGCCCAGAGTTGGGAGACTATGGCTACACCTTC.

CDR3 DNA sequence: TGTGCCAGCAGCTTAGACCTTAGCGGGAGCCGCGAGCAGTACTTC. It is translated as CASSLDLSGSREQYF. The gene calls are TRBV7-8 and TRBJ2-7, with 9 bases that match TRBD2. V shed 1 base, J shed 6 bases, and the junction held 7 bases outside the gene matches. Germline CDR1 SGHVS, CDR2 FQNEAQ. The CDR3 runs to 15 residues.

This chain uses TRBV19 with TRBJ1-2; D perhaps matches TRBD1 (6 bases). V lost 7 bases and J 5 bases, leaving 11 bases between the germline ends. The CDR3 sequence is 12 residues long. Germline loops: CDR1 LNHDA, CDR2 SQIVND (reference sequence). This CDR3 reads CASTLQGYGYTF. CDR3 bases: TGTGCCAGTACTCTTCAGGGGTATGGCTACACCTTC.

This clone has only a few counts. Here the CDR3 reads CASSLDGGSGEQFF. CDR3 nucleotides: TGTGCCAGCAGCTTGGATGGGGGGTCCGGTGAGCAGTTCTTC. The chain uses TRBV11-3 and TRBJ2-1; maybe TRBD2 (6 bases). Trimming cost V 3 bases and J 9 bases, with 15 bases left between them. CDR1 SGHNT and CDR2 YENEEA come from the germline V gene. CDR3 length: 14 residues.

The chain carries TRBV19 and TRBJ1-2; weak D call: TRBD1 (5 bases). This CDR3 contains 13 residues. The germline V and J ends were trimmed by 8 bases and 5 bases, with 15 bases remaining between them. In germline, CDR1 is LNHDA, CDR2 SQIVND (reference sequence). The CDR3 region has the DNA TGTGCCAGTGACCGTGGGGAGGGGTATGGCTACACCTTC. This encodes CASDRGEGYGYTF.

Only one count was recorded for this clone. The J gene is TRBJ1-6, the V gene TRBV7-2; possible D gene TRBD1, 6 bases. CDR1 and CDR2 (germline): SGHTA, FQGNSA. Between the trimmed V and J ends, which lost 6 bases and 7 bases, there was a span of 13 bases. CDR3 length: 14 amino acids. The CDR3 DNA reads TGTGCCAGCAGGCAACAAGGGGGAAATTCACCCCTCCACTTT. Translated, it gives CASRQQGGNSPLHF. Complete variable domain (other parts from reference TRBV7-2 and TRBJ1-6): GAGVSQSPSNKVTEKGKDVELRCDPISGHTALYWYRQSLGQGLEFLIYFQGNSAPDKSGLPSDRFSAERTGGSVSTLTIQRTQQEDSAVYLCASRQQGGNSPLHFGNGTRLTVT.

The rearrangement joins TRBV5-6 to TRBJ2-5; no firm D call. This CDR3 is built from 12 residues. In germline, CDR1 is SGHDT, CDR2 YYEEEE. Trimming stripped 4 bases from V and 12 bases from J, with 16 bases between. CDR3 DNA sequence: TGTGCCAGCAGCCGTAACAGCCTACCGGAGTACTTC. It translates to CASSRNSLPEYF. Based on the CDR3 plus reference TRBV5-6 and TRBJ2-5, the full variable domain is DAGVTQSPTHLIKTRGQQVTLRCSPKSGHDTVSWYQQALGQGPQFIFQYYEEEERQRGNFPDRFSGHQFPNYSSELNVNALLLGDSALYLCASSRNSLPEYFGPGTRLLVL.

The chain carries TRBV7-8 and TRBJ2-3, with TRBD1 matching over 9 bases. Per germline, CDR1 SGHVS and CDR2 FQNEAQ. The CDR3 loop spans 15 amino acids. The ends lost 5 bases at V and 4 bases at J; junction bases unmatched: 7. This CDR3 reads CASSKRQGEADTQYF. CDR3 DNA sequence: TGTGCCAGCAGCAAAAGACAGGGGGAGGCAGATACGCAGTATTTT.

This clone occurred a few times. The rearrangement uses TRBV6-1 and TRBJ2-3; D is unclear. Between the trimmed V and J ends, which lost 0 bases and 0 bases, there was a span of 7 bases. CDR3 size: 15 residues. CDR1 MNHNS and CDR2 SASEGT come from the germline V gene. The CDR3 region has the DNA TGTGCCAGCAGTGAAGCGGGCTCGAGCACAGATACGCAGTATTTT. Protein product: CASSEAGSSTDTQYF.